This TCR beta chain was captured in a study of T cell repertoires in cytomegalovirus infection. TCRdb used MiXCR to reprocess the reads, holding one entry per CDR3 protein. Here the sample spans 150,000 or so distinct CDR3 sequences, less than 25% being singletons. Note on this clonotype: Its specificity is not known.

This CDR3 is 11 amino acids long. Trimming removed 5 bases from V and 7 bases from J, with 9 bases in between. The receptor comes from a human donor in good health (CMV status not recorded). Some clones in this sample may be carry-over from other donors' samples. The source was CD8+ T cells from cultured PBMCs, collected from culture after CMV antigen stimulation. The chain combines TRBV12-3 or TRBV12-4 with TRBJ2-7; weak D call: TRBD2 (5 bases). CDR3 in amino acids: CASSPPGEQYF. CDR3 coding DNA: TGTGCCAGCAGTCCGCCGGGGGAGCAGTACTTC.